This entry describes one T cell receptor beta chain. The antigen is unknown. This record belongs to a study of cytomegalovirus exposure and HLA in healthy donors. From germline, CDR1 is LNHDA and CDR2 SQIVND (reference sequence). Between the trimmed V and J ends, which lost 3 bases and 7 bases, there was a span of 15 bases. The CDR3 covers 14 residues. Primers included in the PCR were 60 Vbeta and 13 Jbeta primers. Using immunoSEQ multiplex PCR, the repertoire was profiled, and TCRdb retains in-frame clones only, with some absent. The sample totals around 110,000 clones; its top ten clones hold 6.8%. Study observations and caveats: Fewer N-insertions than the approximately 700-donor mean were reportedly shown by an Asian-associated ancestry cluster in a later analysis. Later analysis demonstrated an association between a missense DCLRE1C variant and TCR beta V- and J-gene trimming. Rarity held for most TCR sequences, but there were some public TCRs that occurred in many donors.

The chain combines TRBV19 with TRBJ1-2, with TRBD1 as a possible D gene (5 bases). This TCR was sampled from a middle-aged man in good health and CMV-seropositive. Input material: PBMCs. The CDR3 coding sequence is TGTGCCAGTAGTATCCGGGGGTCGTCAGCTGGCTACACCTTC. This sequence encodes CASSIRGSSAGYTF.